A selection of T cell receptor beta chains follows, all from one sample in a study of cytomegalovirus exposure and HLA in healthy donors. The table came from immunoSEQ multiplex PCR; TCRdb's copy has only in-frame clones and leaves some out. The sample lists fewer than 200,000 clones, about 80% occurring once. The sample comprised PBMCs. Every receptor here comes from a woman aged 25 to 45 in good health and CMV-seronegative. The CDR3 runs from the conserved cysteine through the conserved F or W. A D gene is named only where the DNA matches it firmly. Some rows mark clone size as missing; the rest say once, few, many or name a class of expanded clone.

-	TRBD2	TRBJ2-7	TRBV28	CASSFNRGGYEQYF	TGTGCCAGCAGTTTCAACCGGGGGGGGTACGAGCAGTACTTC
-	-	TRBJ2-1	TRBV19	CASSGSQRPSGDEQFF	TGTGCCAGTAGTGGGTCCCAGCGGCCCTCAGGGGATGAGCAGTTCTTC
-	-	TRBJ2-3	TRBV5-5	CASSPLGGTDTQYF	TGTGCCAGCAGTCCCTTAGGGGGTACAGATACGCAGTATTTT
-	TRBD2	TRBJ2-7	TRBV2	CASSDWGLADYEQYF	TGTGCCAGCAGTGACTGGGGTCTAGCGGACTACGAGCAGTACTTC
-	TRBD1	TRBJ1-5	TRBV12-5	CASGLVGTVGLGNQPQHF	TGTGCTAGTGGTTTGGTAGGGACAGTAGGACTCGGCAATCAGCCCCAGCATTTT
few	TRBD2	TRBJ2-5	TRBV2	CASSAGLAAQETQYF	TGTGCCAGCAGTGCGGGTCTAGCGGCCCAAGAGACCCAGTACTTC
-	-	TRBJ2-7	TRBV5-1	CASSLAVTSGAEQYF	TGCGCCAGCAGCTTGGCCGTCACCTCAGGGGCCGAGCAGTACTTC
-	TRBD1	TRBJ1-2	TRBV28	CASSLWTGGSPNYGYTF	TGTGCCAGCAGTCTATGGACAGGGGGTTCCCCCAACTATGGCTACACCTTC
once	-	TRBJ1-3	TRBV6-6	CASSYGTSSGNTIYF	TGTGCCAGCAGTTACGGCACCAGCTCTGGAAACACCATATATTTT
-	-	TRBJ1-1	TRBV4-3	CASSQEVGGAFF	TGCGCCAGCAGCCAAGAGGTGGGGGGAGCTTTCTTT
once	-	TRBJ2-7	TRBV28	CASRRAGYEQYF	TGTGCCAGCAGGCGGGCAGGCTACGAGCAGTACTTC
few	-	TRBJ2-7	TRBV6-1	CASSETDSYEQYF	TGTGCCAGCAGTGAGACCGACAGCTACGAGCAGTACTTC
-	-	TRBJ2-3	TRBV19	CASRRTGSTDTQYF	TGTGCCAGTAGAAGGACGGGGAGCACAGATACGCAGTATTTT
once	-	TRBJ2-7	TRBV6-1	CASRGVGHSSYEQYF	TGTGCCAGCAGAGGGGTGGGACACAGCTCCTACGAGCAGTACTTC
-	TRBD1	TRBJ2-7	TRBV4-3	CASSQAPPGQGEIGGSYEQYF	TGCGCCAGCAGCCAAGCGCCCCCGGGACAGGGGGAGATAGGGGGTTCCTACGAGCAGTACTTC
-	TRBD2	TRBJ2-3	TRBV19	CASRTSGGVADTQYF	TGTGCCAGTCGGACTAGCGGGGGGGTCGCAGATACGCAGTATTTT
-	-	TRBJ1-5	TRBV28	CASSLPTGSFSNQPQHF	TGTGCCAGCAGTCTCCCGACAGGTTCTTTTAGCAATCAGCCCCAGCATTTT
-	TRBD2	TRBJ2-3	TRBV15	CATQKNKGLAGTDTQYF	TGTGCCACCCAAAAAAATAAGGGACTAGCGGGAACAGATACGCAGTATTTT
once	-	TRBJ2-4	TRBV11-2	CASSPGVSQVQYF	TGTGCCAGCAGCCCCGGGGTTAGTCAGGTTCAGTACTTC
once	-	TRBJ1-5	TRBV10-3	CAISKQDSNQPQHF	TGTGCCATCAGCAAACAGGATAGCAATCAGCCCCAGCATTTT
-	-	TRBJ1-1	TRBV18	CASSPPIVQGNTEAFF	TGTGCCAGCTCACCACCGATTGTTCAGGGGAACACTGAAGCTTTCTTT
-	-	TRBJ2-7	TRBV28	CASGSRWATYEQYF	TGTGCCAGCGGCTCCAGGTGGGCCACCTACGAGCAGTACTTC
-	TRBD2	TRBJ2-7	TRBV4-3	CASSLTRTSGYEQYF	TGCGCCAGCAGCCTCACACGGACTAGCGGTTACGAGCAGTACTTC
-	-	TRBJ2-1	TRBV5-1	CASTTGSADSYNEQFF	TGCGCCAGCACTACCGGGAGCGCGGACTCCTACAATGAGCAGTTCTTC
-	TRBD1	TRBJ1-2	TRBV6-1	CASSEGPGGYGYTF	TGTGCCAGCAGTGAAGGCCCAGGGGGCTATGGCTACACCTTC
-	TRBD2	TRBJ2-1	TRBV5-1	CASSPGPSGDYNEQFF	TGCGCCAGCAGCCCGGGTCCTAGCGGGGATTACAATGAGCAGTTCTTC
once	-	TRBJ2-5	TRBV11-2	CASSLVGRGETQYF	TGTGCCAGCAGCTTAGTGGGCAGGGGAGAGACCCAGTACTTC
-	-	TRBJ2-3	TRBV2	CASSEFRSTDTQYF	TGTGCCAGCAGTGAGTTCAGAAGCACAGATACGCAGTATTTT
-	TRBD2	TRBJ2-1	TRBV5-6	CASSLGTSGRKQFF	TGTGCCAGCAGCTTGGGGACTAGCGGGCGAAAGCAGTTCTTC
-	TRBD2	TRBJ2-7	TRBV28	CASSWTSGHSYEQYF	TGTGCCAGCAGTTGGACTAGCGGCCACTCCTACGAGCAGTACTTC
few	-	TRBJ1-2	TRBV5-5	CASSGTTGRGYTF	TGTGCCAGCAGCGGTACTACAGGGCGGGGCTACACCTTC
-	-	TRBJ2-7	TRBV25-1	CASSGTPSSYEQYF	TGTGCCAGCAGTGGCACCCCGAGCTCCTACGAGCAGTACTTC
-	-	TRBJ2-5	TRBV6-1	CASSATGTPQETQYF	TGTGCCAGCAGCGCAACCGGGACACCTCAAGAGACCCAGTACTTC
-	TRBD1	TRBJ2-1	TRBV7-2	CASSVDRDNEQFF	TGTGCCAGCAGCGTCGACAGGGACAATGAGCAGTTCTTC
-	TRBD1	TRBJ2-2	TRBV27	CASSFGDRESGELFF	TGTGCCAGCAGTTTCGGGGACAGGGAATCCGGGGAGCTGTTTTTT
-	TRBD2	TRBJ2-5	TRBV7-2	CASSSPGGQETQYF	TGTGCCAGCAGCTCCCCGGGAGGTCAAGAGACCCAGTACTTC
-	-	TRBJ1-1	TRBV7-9	CSSSLEGGTEAFF	TGTTCCAGCAGCTTAGAGGGAGGCACTGAAGCTTTCTTT
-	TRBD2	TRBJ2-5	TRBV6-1	CASSALAGSQETQYF	TGTGCCAGCAGTGCCCTAGCGGGGAGCCAAGAGACCCAGTACTTC
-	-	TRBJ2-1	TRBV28	CASSLATRNEQFF	TGTGCCAGCAGTTTAGCCACACGCAATGAGCAGTTCTTC
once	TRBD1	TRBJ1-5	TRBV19	CASSPGTDQPQHF	TGTGCCAGTAGTCCAGGGACAGATCAGCCCCAGCATTTT
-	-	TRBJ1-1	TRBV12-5	CASGLAGGGNTEAFF	TGTGCTAGTGGTTTGGCGGGGGGCGGGAACACTGAAGCTTTCTTT
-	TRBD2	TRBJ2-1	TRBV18	CASSPTMGLAGNEQFF	TGTGCCAGCTCACCGACGATGGGACTAGCAGGCAATGAGCAGTTCTTC
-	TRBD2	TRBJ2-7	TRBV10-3	CAISESLAGIYEQYF	TGTGCCATCAGTGAGTCGTTAGCGGGGATCTACGAGCAGTACTTC
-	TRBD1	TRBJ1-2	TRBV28	CASSSPTGMNYGYTF	TGTGCCAGCAGTTCTCCGACAGGGATGAACTATGGCTACACCTTC
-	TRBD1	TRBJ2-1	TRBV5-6	CASSPGTGGWYEQFF	TGTGCCAGCAGCCCCGGGACAGGGGGTTGGTATGAGCAGTTCTTC
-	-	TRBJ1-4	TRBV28	CASSLFGGLFF	TGTGCCAGCAGTTTATTCGGGGGACTGTTTTTT
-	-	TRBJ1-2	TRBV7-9	CASSREGRSGYTF	TGTGCCAGCAGCCGGGAAGGAAGGAGTGGCTACACCTTC
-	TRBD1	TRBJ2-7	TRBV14	CASSLPGQGSYEQYF	TGTGCCAGCAGCCTCCCGGGACAGGGTTCCTACGAGCAGTACTTC
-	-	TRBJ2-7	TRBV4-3	CASSQEWAAISYEQYF	TGCGCCAGCAGCCAAGAGTGGGCAGCCATATCCTACGAGCAGTACTTC
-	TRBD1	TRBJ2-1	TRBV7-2	CASSYGTGADEQFF	TGTGCCAGCAGCTACGGGACAGGGGCCGATGAGCAGTTCTTC